One sample yielded the 14 T cell receptor beta chains listed below, sequenced in a study of CD8+ T cells in alopecia areata. RNA was extracted and reverse transcribed into cDNA as the sequencing template. TCRdb keeps only in-frame clones here, not all; method: immunoSEQ multiplex PCR. Here the sample spans over 150,000 clones, roughly three fifths being singletons. Treatment defined: oral pan-JAK inhibitor, 5-10 mg twice daily. Sequencing was performed on CD4+ T cells sorted from blood, taken at week 4, from a patient treated with tofacitinib. These receptors were collected from a human donor with alopecia areata.

This clone has just a few counts. This specimen includes other DNA sequences encoding the same CDR3. V is TRBV29-1 and J is TRBJ2-2; 11 nucleotides align to TRBD1. Germline V gives CDR1 SQVTM, CDR2 ANQGSEA. V shed 6 bases, J shed 2 bases, and the junction held 2 bases outside the gene matches. This CDR3 is built from 14 residues. The CDR3 bases are TGCAGCGTCCGGACAGGGGGCAACACCGGGGAGCTGTTTTTT. It translates to CSVRTGGNTGELFF.

This chain connects TRBV10-3 to TRBJ2-1; D is undetermined. CDR1 is ENHRY and CDR2 is SYGVKD in the germline V gene. The CDR3 length is 13 residues. The CDR3 sequence: CATRTRSYNEQFF. DNA of the CDR3: TGTGCTACCCGGACCCGCTCCTACAATGAGCAGTTCTTC.

The chain recombines TRBV11-2 with TRBJ1-2; D gene uncertain. V was clipped by 1 base and J by 8 bases, with 8 bases between them. Germline V gives CDR1 SGHAT, CDR2 FQNNGV. The CDR3 totals 12 residues. CDR3 DNA: TGTGCCAGCAGCTTAGGGACGGGAGGCTACACCTTC. Translating gives CASSLGTGGYTF.

The chain uses TRBV6-5 and TRBJ1-1; 7 nucleotides agree with TRBD1. The CDR3 is 14 amino acids. Germline values: CDR1 MNHEY, CDR2 SVGAGI. Trimming removed 6 bases from V and 3 bases from J; junction bases left unmatched: 7. In nucleotides, the CDR3 is TGTGCCAGCAGATTGACAGGGAGGGACACTGAAGCTTTCTTT. It codes for CASRLTGRDTEAFF.

This chain links TRBV5-1 with TRBJ2-7, with 7 bases fitting TRBD1. V dropped 1 base and J dropped 0; count of bases not matched to a gene: 4. CDR1 and CDR2 from the germline V gene are SGHRS and YFSETQ. This CDR3 has 15 residues. The CDR3 region has the DNA TGCGCCAGCAGCTTGAACAGGGGATACTCCTACGAGCAGTACTTC. It codes for CASSLNRGYSYEQYF. The full variable domain, with the rest looked up from reference TRBV5-1 and TRBJ2-7, is KAGVTQTPRYLIKTRGQQVTLSCSPISGHRSVSWYQQTPGQGLQFLFEYFSETQRNKGNFPGRFSGRQFSNSRSEMNVSTLELGDSALYLCASSLNRGYSYEQYFGPGTRLTVT.

This clone was seen a few times. The CDR3, as DNA: TGTGCCAGCAGCCAAAAGGCGGGATGGGGGGAGACCCAGTACTTC. Translated: CASSQKAGWGETQYF. This chain connects TRBV4-2 to TRBJ2-5, with D perhaps TRBD2 (6 bases). The CDR3 consists of 15 residues. Trimming removed 2 bases at V and 5 bases at J, with 15 bases between. CDR1 is LGHNA, CDR2 YNFKEQ, per germline.

The rearrangement uses TRBV15 and TRBJ2-7; tentative D call: TRBD2 (6 bases). The CDR3 is 15 residues long. Germline CDR1 LNHNV, CDR2 YYDKDF (reference sequence). V was shortened by 3 bases and J by 1 base, with 13 bases between the two germline ends. CDR3 in DNA: TGTGCCACCAGCAGGCTTTCTGGAGGGTCCTACGAGCAGTACTTC. Its protein product is CATSRLSGGSYEQYF. Based on the CDR3 plus reference TRBV15 and TRBJ2-7, the full variable domain is DAMVIQNPRYQVTQFGKPVTLSCSQTLNHNVMYWYQQKSSQAPKLLFHYYDKDFNNEADTPDNFQSRRPNTSFCFLDIRSPGLGDTAMYLCATSRLSGGSYEQYFGPGTRLTVT.

This chain links TRBV29-1 with TRBJ2-1, with a possible D match to TRBD1 (6 bases). This CDR3 region has 13 residues. V was trimmed by 4 bases and J by 11 bases, leaving 18 bases between them. Germline V gives CDR1 SQVTM, CDR2 ANQGSEA. The chain's CDR3 is CSVATGPLGQQFF. CDR3 DNA sequence: TGCAGCGTTGCAACAGGGCCGTTGGGTCAGCAGTTCTTC.

This clone was detected a few times. This chain connects TRBV29-1 to TRBJ2-2; the D is unclear. Germline CDR1 SQVTM, CDR2 ANQGSEA. The CDR3 is 13 amino acids. The V gene lost 0 bases and the J gene lost 4 bases, with 6 bases spanning the gap. The CDR3: CSVEEGITGELFF. In DNA form, the CDR3 reads TGCAGCGTTGAAGAAGGGATCACCGGGGAGCTGTTTTTT.

This clone was picked up a small number of times. The genes are TRBV29-1 and TRBJ2-7; D is perhaps TRBD2 (6 bases). V dropped 2 bases and J dropped 1 base, with 12 bases sitting between them. There are 14 residues in the CDR3. CDR1 and CDR2 from the germline V gene are SQVTM and ANQGSEA. The CDR3 DNA reads as TGCAGCGTTGAAAGGAGGGGTCCTTCCTACGAGCAGTACTTC. Translation gives CSVERRGPSYEQYF.

V gene TRBV29-1 combines with J gene TRBJ1-2; perhaps TRBD1 as D (5 bases). The CDR3 loop spans 13 amino acids. The ends were cut back, 7 bases at V and 4 bases at J, with 16 bases in the middle. Germline V gene lookup returns CDR1 SQVTM and CDR2 ANQGSEA. Written as DNA, the CDR3 is TGCAGCGCCGGGACGACTCCTAGCTATGGCTACACCTTC. Encoded protein: CSAGTTPSYGYTF.

The V call is TRBV4-2, the J call TRBJ2-5; maybe TRBD2 (6 bases). Trimming removed 3 bases from V and 4 bases from J, with 21 bases in between. Germline V gene sequence: CDR1 LGHNA, CDR2 YNFKEQ. The CDR3 totals 17 residues. In DNA form, the CDR3 reads TGTGCCAGCAGCCAGCGCTACCAGGGAGGAGGCGGAGAGACCCAGTACTTC. This translates into CASSQRYQGGGGETQYF.

The chain links TRBV6-6 to TRBJ2-1; 11 bases align to TRBD2. The CDR3 length is 14 residues. Germline assignment: CDR1 MNHNY and CDR2 SVGAGI (reference sequence). The V segment lost 10 bases and the J segment 8 bases; nucleotides outside the gene matches: 10. For the CDR3, the DNA is TGTGCCATACGGGCTAGCGGGAGGAGTGATGAGCAGTTCTTC. Translating gives CAIRASGRSDEQFF.

The chain carries TRBV5-4 and TRBJ2-7, with D unclear. CDR1 and CDR2 (germline): SGHNT, YYREEE (reference sequence). CDR3 size: 11 residues. The germline V and J ends were trimmed by 2 bases and 7 bases, with 7 bases remaining between them. For the CDR3, the DNA is TGTGCCAGCAGCTTTCCTTTTGAGCAGTACTTC. This gives the protein CASSFPFEQYF.